In this sample, the clone carrying this T cell receptor beta chain turned up a few times. The antigen is undetermined. This entry is derived from a study of identical twins. TCRdb called the 5' RACE reads again in MiXCR, with one record for every CDR3 protein. The profile shows just over 450,000 distinct CDR3 sequences, over 12% of them singletons. Germline V gene lookup returns CDR1 LGHNA and CDR2 YNFKEQ. V shed 0 bases and J 6 bases; nucleotides not matched to a gene: 1. The CDR3 is 14 amino acids. Study-wide findings and caveats: Memory repertoires showed no such pattern, whereas abundant cord blood beta clonotypes carried fewer insertions. The presence of invariant MAIT and iNKT cells could partly confound analyses of zero-insertion sequences. Twins shared beta out-of-frame sequences in excess, but this excess was weaker.

A further study also used this sample, focusing on yellow fever vaccine responses in identical twins.

The origin of this receptor is a woman between 18 and 30 years old in good health. This sequence joins TRBV4-2 and TRBJ2-7, with 11 bases matching TRBD2. The specimen sequenced was CD4+ T cells sorted from blood. The CDR3 DNA follows: TGTGCCAGCAGCCAAGATACTAGCGGGAGCGAGCAGTACTTC. Translating gives CASSQDTSGSEQYF.